In this sample, the clone carrying this T cell receptor beta chain turned up a few times. The source of the sample is a study of T-cell reconstitution after alpha-beta-depleted transplantation in children. CDR3 length: 13 residues. Trimming stripped 0 bases from V and 7 bases from J, with 10 bases between. The germline gives CDR1 DFQATT, CDR2 SNEGSKA (reference sequence). Unique molecular identifiers were incorporated into the prepared TCRbeta library. From the PCR reads, TCRdb called clonotypes with MiXCR, one entry per CDR3 protein. This sample carries a few hundred thousand distinct CDR3 sequences, less than 15% of them seen once, and the ten largest clones take roughly 4.5%.

V usage is TRBV20-1 and J usage is TRBJ1-5, with D tentatively TRBD1 (5 bases). The sample in question was PBMCs, obtained from the stem cell graft. The source is a human donor who donated a stem cell graft to a child with Fanconi anemia. CDR3 DNA sequence: TGCAGTGCTAGAGAGGGAGGGGCGCAGCCCCAGCATTTT. It is translated as CSAREGGAQPQHF.